Listed here are 25 T cell receptor beta chains from one sample, sequenced in a study of CD8 T cells in Susac syndrome. An input of about 0.5 to 1 ug of RNA was subjected to reverse transcription using random hexamers. TCRdb redid the calling of the immunoSEQ multiplex PCR reads with MiXCR, one entry per CDR3 protein. The profile shows some 97,000 distinct CDR3 sequences, 95% of them singletons. The material sequenced was CD8+ T cells from PBMCs. The receptor set was obtained from a human donor with Susac syndrome.

J is TRBJ1-1 and V is TRBV29-1; the match to TRBD1 covers 7 bases. This CDR3 has 12 residues. V dropped 4 bases and J dropped 4; count of bases not matched to a gene: 3. Germline CDR1 is SQVTM and CDR2 is ANQGSEA. The CDR3 loop is CSVVRGRTEAFF. The CDR3 region has the DNA TGCAGCGTTGTGAGGGGGCGCACTGAAGCTTTCTTT.

The chain recombines TRBV27 with TRBJ1-1; D perhaps matches TRBD1 (5 bases). The CDR3 sequence is 16 residues long. Germline V gene data show CDR1 as MNHEY and CDR2 as SMNVEV (reference sequence). V lost 2 bases and J 4 bases, leaving 17 bases between the germline ends. The CDR3 sequence: CASSLVRDGNGTEAFF. CDR3 in DNA: TGTGCCAGCAGTTTAGTCCGGGACGGGAACGGCACTGAAGCTTTCTTT.

This chain uses TRBV5-1 with TRBJ1-1, with D hard to call. V was pared by 2 bases and J by 1 base, with 9 bases between. There are 14 residues in the CDR3. The germline V gene encodes CDR1 SGHRS and CDR2 YFSETQ. Here the CDR3 DNA reads TGCGCCAGCAGCTTAGAGGCCGCGAACACTGAAGCTTTCTTT. Residues: CASSLEAANTEAFF. The whole variable domain, filled in from reference TRBV5-1 and TRBJ1-1, reads KAGVTQTPRYLIKTRGQQVTLSCSPISGHRSVSWYQQTPGQGLQFLFEYFSETQRNKGNFPGRFSGRQFSNSRSEMNVSTLELGDSALYLCASSLEAANTEAFFGQGTRLTVV.

V usage is TRBV27 and J usage is TRBJ2-2; 16 bases align to TRBD2. Looked up from germline, CDR1 is MNHEY and CDR2 is SMNVEV (reference sequence). With V trimmed by 3 bases and J by 3 bases, 7 bases remained unmatched. The CDR3 is 19 amino acids. CDR3 in amino acids: CASSLTGLAGGGYTGELFF. CDR3 DNA: TGTGCCAGCAGTTTGACGGGACTAGCGGGAGGGGGGTACACCGGGGAGCTGTTTTTT.

This clonotype occurred once. CDR3 DNA: TGTGCCAGCAGCTCCCTCTGGGAACAAGAGACCCAGTACTTC. This translates into CASSSLWEQETQYF. The V gene is TRBV7-9, the J gene TRBJ2-5, with D unresolved. The V and J ends lost 4 bases and 2 bases respectively, with 11 bases between them. CDR3 size: 14 residues. Per germline, CDR1 SEHNR and CDR2 FQNEAQ (reference sequence).

The table lists this clonotype with a few counts. V and J are TRBV5-6 and TRBJ2-5; 7 nucleotides line up with TRBD2. The ends lost 0 bases at V and 2 bases at J; junction bases unmatched: 1. The CDR3 length is 14 residues. Germline V gives CDR1 SGHDT, CDR2 YYEEEE. The CDR3, as DNA: TGTGCCAGCAGCTTGGTGGGGGGGCAAGAGACCCAGTACTTC. Its protein product is CASSLVGGQETQYF.

The gene calls are TRBV3-1 and TRBJ1-4; D gene uncertain. V was shortened by 3 bases and J by 7 bases, with 9 bases between the two germline ends. This CDR3 has 13 amino acids. Germline CDR1 reads LGHDT; CDR2 reads YNNKEL (reference sequence). The CDR3, as DNA: TGTGCCAGCAGCCATTCCGGACGTGAAAAACTGTTTTTT. It encodes CASSHSGREKLFF.

The genes are TRBV7-2 and TRBJ2-3, with D unclear. The V end lost 1 base, the J end lost 3 bases, and 2 bases lay between the germline ends. CDR3 length: 12 amino acids. The germline V gene has CDR1 SGHTA and CDR2 FQGNSA. The CDR3 nucleotides read TGTGCCAGCAGCTTAGATACAGATACGCAGTATTTT. It is translated as CASSLDTDTQYF.

V usage is TRBV9 and J usage is TRBJ2-1; TRBD2 aligns across 8 bases. The CDR3 spans 14 residues. Germline V gene lookup returns CDR1 SGDLS and CDR2 YYNGEE. The V segment lost 3 bases and the J segment 5 bases; nucleotides outside the gene matches: 4. The CDR3 DNA sequence: TGTGCCAGCAGCGCCGGGACTAGTCACAATGAGCAGTTCTTC. Its translation: CASSAGTSHNEQFF.

A few counts support this clonotype. The chain has TRBV14 and TRBJ1-1; D unresolved. The ends were cut back, 1 base at V and 1 base at J, with 7 bases in the middle. The CDR3 runs to 14 residues. The V gene's germline CDR1 is SGHDN and CDR2 FVKESK. The CDR3 reads CASSQGTANTEAFF. The CDR3 DNA reads as TGTGCCAGCAGCCAAGGGACGGCGAACACTGAAGCTTTCTTT.

The chain joins TRBV11-2 to TRBJ2-5; D gene unclear. The CDR3 covers 13 residues. The germline V gene encodes CDR1 SGHAT and CDR2 FQNNGV. V gave up 1 base and J gave up 4 bases, with 7 bases separating them. CDR3 nucleotide sequence: TGTGCCAGCAGCTTAGCGGTTTTAGAGACCCAGTACTTC. It is translated as CASSLAVLETQYF.

This clonotype was seen a single time. The CDR3: CSGGTANTEAFF. CDR3 nucleotides: TGCAGCGGGGGGACAGCTAACACTGAAGCTTTCTTT. The chain recombines TRBV29-1 with TRBJ1-1; 7 bases are shared with TRBD1. Germline V gene data show CDR1 as SQVTM and CDR2 as ANQGSEA. There are 12 residues in the CDR3. The J segment lost 2 bases and the V segment lost 7 bases, leaving 4 bases of the junction unmatched.

V usage is TRBV6-2 or TRBV6-3 and J usage is TRBJ1-5; D unclear. The CDR3 covers 14 residues. The germline V gene encodes CDR1 MNHEY and CDR2 SVGEGT. V lost 6 bases and J 2 bases, leaving 11 bases between the germline ends. The CDR3 loop reads CASSYSGGNQPQHF. The CDR3 nucleotides are TGTGCCAGCAGCTACAGCGGTGGCAATCAGCCCCAGCATTTT.

This chain joins TRBV20-1 and TRBJ2-1; D unresolved. The CDR3 is 15 amino acids. V dropped 1 base and J dropped 6 bases, with 16 bases sitting between them. Germline CDR1 and CDR2: DFQATT and SNEGSKA (reference sequence). CDR3 in amino acids: CSARVTSWLSNEQFF. CDR3 coding DNA: TGCAGTGCTAGAGTAACCTCCTGGCTTAGCAATGAGCAGTTCTTC.

The J gene is TRBJ2-1, the V gene TRBV2; D is tentatively TRBD1 or TRBD2 (5 bases each). CDR3 size: 12 residues. V was cut by 5 bases and J by 6 bases, with 8 bases left in between. In germline, CDR1 is SNHLY, CDR2 FYNNEI. The CDR3 loop is CASSRDANEQFF. In DNA, the CDR3 is TGTGCCAGCAGTAGGGACGCCAATGAGCAGTTCTTC.

The chain recombines TRBV13 with TRBJ2-1, with unresolved D. The V and J ends lost 0 bases and 9 bases respectively, with 9 bases between them. This CDR3 is 13 amino acids long. Germline CDR1 reads PRHDT; CDR2 reads FYEKMQ (reference sequence). The CDR3 nucleotides read TGTGCCAGCAGCTTAGGTCAGTTCATTGAGCAGTTCTTC. Its translation: CASSLGQFIEQFF.

This chain links TRBV20-1 with TRBJ2-1; TRBD2 aligns across 7 bases. CDR3 length: 14 amino acids. The germline gives CDR1 DFQATT, CDR2 SNEGSKA (reference sequence). V gave up 0 bases and J gave up 7 bases; unmatched junction bases: 6. The DNA of the CDR3 is TGCAGTGCTAGAGAGGCGCGGGAGTTGAATGAGCAGTTCTTC. Translation: CSAREARELNEQFF.

The J gene is TRBJ2-5, the V gene TRBV29-1, with D maybe TRBD2 (6 bases). In germline, CDR1 is SQVTM, CDR2 ANQGSEA. The V end lost 5 bases, the J end lost 5 bases, and 12 bases lay between the germline ends. This CDR3 has 12 amino acids. CDR3 nucleotide sequence: TGCAGCGTTCCGGAGGGCCCGGAGACCCAGTACTTC. Translated: CSVPEGPETQYF.

A single count supports this clonotype. This rearrangement joins TRBV7-9 to TRBJ2-1; D might be TRBD1 (6 bases). Trimming pared 5 bases from V and 9 bases from J, leaving 26 bases between. Germline lookup yields CDR1 SEHNR and CDR2 FQNEAQ (reference sequence). This CDR3 is 17 amino acids long. The CDR3: CASSALGSQGRGSEQFF. The DNA of the CDR3 is TGTGCCAGCAGCGCCCTGGGGAGCCAGGGGAGAGGTAGTGAGCAGTTCTTC. The full variable domain, with the rest looked up from reference TRBV7-9 and TRBJ2-1, is DTGVSQNPRHKITKRGQNVTFRCDPISEHNRLYWYRQTLGQGPEFLTYFQNEAQLEKSRLLSDRFSAERPKGSFSTLEIQRTEQGDSAMYLCASSALGSQGRGSEQFFGPGTRLTVL.

This sequence joins TRBV27 and TRBJ2-5, with TRBD1 matching 9 bases. Per the germline V gene, CDR1 is MNHEY and CDR2 is SMNVEV (reference sequence). V dropped 5 bases and J dropped 3; count of bases not matched to a gene: 10. The CDR3 totals 16 residues. CDR3 nucleotide sequence: TGTGCCAGCAGTCCCTTGGCCACAGGGGGCGAAGAGACCCAGTACTTC. Translated, it gives CASSPLATGGEETQYF.

The chain uses TRBV7-6 and TRBJ2-7, with D maybe TRBD2 (6 bases). V lost 5 bases and J lost 4, with 15 bases in between. The CDR3 runs to 14 residues. Germline CDR1 reads SGHVS; CDR2 reads FNYEAQ. The CDR3 sequence is CASSISGTDYEQYF. The CDR3 DNA sequence: TGTGCCAGCAGCATATCCGGGACTGATTACGAGCAGTACTTC.

V gene TRBV2 combines with J gene TRBJ2-7; 9 nucleotides align to TRBD1. The CDR3 is made up of 12 amino acids. The germline CDR1 and CDR2 sequences are SNHLY and FYNNEI. The V segment lost 7 bases and the J segment 6 bases; nucleotides outside the gene matches: 4. For the CDR3, the DNA is TGTGCCAGCACGGACAGGGGTGTCGAGCAGTACTTC. It is translated as CASTDRGVEQYF.

This clonotype was seen a few times. The chain recombines TRBV7-9 with TRBJ2-2; D unresolved. In germline, CDR1 is SEHNR, CDR2 FQNEAQ (reference sequence). This CDR3 contains 11 residues. Trimming removed 2 bases at V and 7 bases at J, with 2 bases between. Written as DNA, the CDR3 is TGTGCCAGCAGCTTAAGCGGGGAGCTGTTTTTT. Its protein is CASSLSGELFF.

This chain joins TRBV11-2 and TRBJ2-7; 9 bases line up with TRBD1. Germline V CDR1 and CDR2: SGHAT, FQNNGV. The CDR3 loop spans 16 amino acids. With V trimmed by 2 bases and J by 2 bases, 7 bases remained unmatched. This CDR3 reads CASSLWDRVTTYEQYF. The CDR3 nucleotides read TGTGCCAGCAGCTTATGGGACAGGGTAACAACCTACGAGCAGTACTTC.

The chain combines TRBV24-1 with TRBJ2-4; perhaps TRBD1 as D (6 bases). The germline V gene has CDR1 KGHDR and CDR2 SFDVKD. Trimming stripped 4 bases from V and 5 bases from J, with 11 bases between. This CDR3 is 14 amino acids long. CDR3 nucleotide sequence: TGTGCCACCAGTGACCCTCGGACAGAAAACATTCAGTACTTC. Amino acid sequence: CATSDPRTENIQYF.